What follows describes a single TCR beta chain. Its antigen is unidentified. This sample was included in a study of shared clonotypes between healthy human individuals. Study as a whole: Donors had three CD4 naive, three CD4 memory, two CD8 naive and one CD8 memory plate apiece.

Points from the study as a whole: Despite large depth, rarefaction showed incomplete sorted-subset sequencing. The genetic and exposure-history diversity represented was limited by few donors.

Profiled with immunoSEQ multiplex PCR; TCRdb holds only in-frame clones, not every one. This table has 550,000 to 650,000 clones, approximately 96% appearing once. Naive CD8 populations comprised CD45RO-negative cells positively selected for CCR7, excluding terminally differentiated effector memory CD45RA+ cells. The CDR3 contains 15 residues. Germline V CDR1 and CDR2: MDHEN, SYDVKM. V shed 10 bases and J 6 bases; nucleotides not matched to a gene: 15. Sequenced sample: naive CD8+ T cells sorted from blood. The V and J genes are TRBV28 and TRBJ2-3; 8 nucleotides match TRBD2. The clonotype originates from a young woman in good health. CDR3 amino acids: CATVSWREDLDTQYF. The DNA of the CDR3 is TGTGCCACCGTCAGCTGGCGGGAGGACTTGGATACGCAGTATTTT.